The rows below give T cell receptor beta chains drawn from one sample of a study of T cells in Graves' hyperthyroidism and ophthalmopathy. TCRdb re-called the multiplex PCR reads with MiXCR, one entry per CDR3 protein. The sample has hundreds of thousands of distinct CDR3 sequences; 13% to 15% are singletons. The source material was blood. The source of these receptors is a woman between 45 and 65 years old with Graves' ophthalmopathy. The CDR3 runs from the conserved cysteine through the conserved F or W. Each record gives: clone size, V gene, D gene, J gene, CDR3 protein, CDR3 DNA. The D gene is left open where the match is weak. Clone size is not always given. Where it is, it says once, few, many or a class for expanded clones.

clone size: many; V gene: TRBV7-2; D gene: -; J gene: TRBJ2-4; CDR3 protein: CASSFLGGTGNIQYF; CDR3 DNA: TGTGCCAGCAGCTTTCTGGGGGGAACCGGGAACATTCAGTACTTC
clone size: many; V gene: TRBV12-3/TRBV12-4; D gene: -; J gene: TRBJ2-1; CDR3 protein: CASSDRQRHNEQFF; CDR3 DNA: TGTGCCAGCAGTGACAGACAGAGACACAATGAGCAGTTCTTC
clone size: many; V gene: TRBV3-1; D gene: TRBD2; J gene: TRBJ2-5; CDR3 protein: CASSQVRGTSGFQETQYF; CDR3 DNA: TGTGCCAGCAGCCAAGTACGAGGTACTAGCGGCTTCCAAGAGACCCAGTACTTC
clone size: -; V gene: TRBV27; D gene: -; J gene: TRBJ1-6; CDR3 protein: CASSFNPAQRTNSPLHF; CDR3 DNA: TGTGCCAGCAGTTTTAACCCGGCTCAGCGAACTAATTCACCCCTCCACTTT
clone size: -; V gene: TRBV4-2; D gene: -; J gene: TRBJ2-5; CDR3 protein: CASSQELIGGSETQYF; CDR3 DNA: TGTGCCAGCAGCCAAGAGTTGATTGGGGGGTCGGAGACCCAGTACTTC
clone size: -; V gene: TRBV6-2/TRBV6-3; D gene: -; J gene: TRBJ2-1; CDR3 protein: CASSAPGGLLYNEQFF; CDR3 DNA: TGTGCCAGCAGTGCACCCGGGGGATTACTCTACAATGAGCAGTTCTTC
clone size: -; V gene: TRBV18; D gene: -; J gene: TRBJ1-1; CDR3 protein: CASSPTRGGANTEAFF; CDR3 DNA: TGTGCCAGCTCACCAACTAGAGGGGGGGCGAACACTGAAGCTTTCTTT
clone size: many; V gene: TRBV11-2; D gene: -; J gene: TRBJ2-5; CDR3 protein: CASSSTGETQYF; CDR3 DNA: TGTGCCAGCAGCTCCACCGGGGAGACCCAGTACTTC
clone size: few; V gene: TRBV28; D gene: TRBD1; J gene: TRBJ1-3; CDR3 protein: CASSSGQGGNTIYF; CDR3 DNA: TGTGCCAGCAGTTCCGGACAGGGAGGAAACACCATATATTTT
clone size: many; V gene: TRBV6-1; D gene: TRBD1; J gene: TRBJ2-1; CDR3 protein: CASSQNQGAYEQFF; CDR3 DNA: TGTGCCAGCAGTCAGAATCAGGGGGCCTATGAGCAGTTCTTC
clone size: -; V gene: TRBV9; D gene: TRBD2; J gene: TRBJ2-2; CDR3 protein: CASSASGRLVTGELFF; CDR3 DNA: TGTGCCAGCAGCGCTAGCGGGAGGTTAGTCACCGGGGAGCTGTTTTTT
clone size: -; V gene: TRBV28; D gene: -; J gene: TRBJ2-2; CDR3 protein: CASSLTPSGELFF; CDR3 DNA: TGTGCCAGCAGTCTGACCCCGTCCGGGGAGCTGTTTTTT
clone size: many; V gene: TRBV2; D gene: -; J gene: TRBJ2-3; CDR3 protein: CARNRVETSIDTQYF; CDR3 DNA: TGTGCCAGAAACAGGGTTGAGACGAGTATAGATACGCAGTATTTT
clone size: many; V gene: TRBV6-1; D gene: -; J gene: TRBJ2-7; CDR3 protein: CASKKSGTFYEQYF; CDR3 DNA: TGTGCCAGCAAAAAGTCCGGGACTTTCTACGAGCAGTACTTC
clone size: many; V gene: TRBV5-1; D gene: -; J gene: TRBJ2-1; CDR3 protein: CASSLEEFEGDEQFF; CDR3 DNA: TGCGCCAGCAGCTTGGAGGAGTTTGAAGGCGATGAGCAGTTCTTC
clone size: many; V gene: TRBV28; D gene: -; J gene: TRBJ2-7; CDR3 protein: CASNLGQTYEQYF; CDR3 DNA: TGTGCCAGCAACCTAGGACAAACCTACGAGCAGTACTTC
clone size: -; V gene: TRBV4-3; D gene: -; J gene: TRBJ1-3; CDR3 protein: CASSQEGGGGSGNTIYF; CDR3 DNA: TGCGCCAGCAGCCAAGAGGGAGGCGGGGGCTCTGGAAACACCATATATTTT
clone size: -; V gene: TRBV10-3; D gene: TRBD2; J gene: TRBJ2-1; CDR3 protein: CAISESAGGHSEQFF; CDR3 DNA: TGTGCCATCAGTGAGTCGGCGGGAGGGCACAGTGAGCAGTTCTTC
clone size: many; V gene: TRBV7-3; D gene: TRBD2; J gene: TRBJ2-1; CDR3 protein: CASSLSGGRGSEQFF; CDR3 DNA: TGTGCCAGCAGCTTAAGTGGCGGGAGAGGGAGTGAGCAGTTCTTC
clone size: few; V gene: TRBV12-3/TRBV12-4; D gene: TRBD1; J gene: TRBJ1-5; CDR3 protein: CASRLTGSRNQPQHF; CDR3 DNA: TGTGCCAGCAGGCTGACAGGGTCTCGCAATCAGCCCCAGCATTTT
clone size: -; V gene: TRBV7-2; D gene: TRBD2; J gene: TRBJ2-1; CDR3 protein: CASSLSGSKDEQFF; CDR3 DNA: TGTGCCAGCAGCTTGAGCGGGAGTAAGGATGAGCAGTTCTTC
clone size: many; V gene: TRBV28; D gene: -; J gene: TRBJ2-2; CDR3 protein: CASSLIGREKNTGELFF; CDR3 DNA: TGTGCCAGCAGTTTGATTGGCAGGGAGAAGAACACCGGGGAGCTGTTTTTT
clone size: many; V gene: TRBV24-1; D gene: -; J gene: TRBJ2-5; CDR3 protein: CATSRGLQETQYF; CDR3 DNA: TGTGCCACCTCTCGGGGCCTCCAAGAGACCCAGTACTTC
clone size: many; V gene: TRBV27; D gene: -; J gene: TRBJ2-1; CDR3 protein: CASSFSGSNEQFF; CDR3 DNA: TGTGCCAGCAGTTTCTCTGGGTCCAACGAGCAGTTCTTC
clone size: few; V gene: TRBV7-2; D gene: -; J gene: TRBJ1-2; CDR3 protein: CASSFPQGGGDYGYTF; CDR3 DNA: TGTGCCAGCAGCTTCCCCCAGGGTGGGGGCGACTATGGCTACACCTTC
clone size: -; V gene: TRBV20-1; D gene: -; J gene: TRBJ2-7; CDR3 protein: CSARVPSYEQYF; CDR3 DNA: TGCAGTGCTAGAGTACCCTCCTACGAGCAGTACTTC